Sequencing of this T cell receptor (beta chain) was carried out in a study of CD8 T cells in ankylosing spondylitis. This CDR3 contains 12 residues. The V end lost 5 bases, the J end lost 7 bases, and 8 bases lay between the germline ends. This clonotype was seen many times. 5'-RACE, quantitative and with molecular barcodes, yielded the TCR beta libraries. TCRdb reprocessed the 5' RACE reads via MiXCR and lists one record per CDR3 protein. The data contain 200,000 to 250,000 distinct CDR3 sequences, about a quarter of them singletons. The chain links TRBV12-3 or TRBV12-4 to TRBJ2-2; D perhaps matches TRBD1 (5 bases). The receptor was isolated from a male donor with ankylosing spondylitis or in good health (not recorded which). The sequenced sample consisted of blood, either unsorted or a sorted T cell fraction (not recorded which). The CDR3 DNA follows: TGTGCCAGCAGTAGGGGCATCGGGGAGCTGTTTTTT. Protein: CASSRGIGELFF.